This is a list of T cell receptor beta chains from one sample in a study of post-analysis software for immune sequencing data. Each CDR3 protein gets one entry after TCRdb re-called the PCR reads with MiXCR. Among hundreds of thousands of distinct CDR3 sequences listed, 55% to 70% were seen once. Sequenced: blood. The receptors shown here come from a girl aged 2-9 years with multiple sclerosis. Each CDR3 is given with its conserved first and last residue. The D gene is left open where the match is weak. The size of a clone is reported for some rows only, either as once, few or many, or as a class for expanded clones.

clone_size j_call v_call d_call cdr3_nt cdr3_aa
. TRBJ1-5 TRBV5-1 . TGCGCCAGCAGCTTGGCCGGGGCACGGGATCAGCCCCAGCATTTT CASSLAGARDQPQHF
few TRBJ2-1 TRBV5-1 . TGCGCCAGCAGCTTGGTTGGCGGAGGCTCCTACAATGAGCAGTTCTTC CASSLVGGGSYNEQFF
. TRBJ2-7 TRBV20-1 TRBD2 TGCAGTGCCCAACCACTAGCGGGAGTTAGCGAGCAGTACTTC CSAQPLAGVSEQYF
. TRBJ2-7 TRBV29-1 TRBD1 TGCAGCGTTACCGGGACACAGGGGGTCTACGAGCAGTACTTC CSVTGTQGVYEQYF
. TRBJ1-2 TRBV20-1 . TGCAGTGCTAGGACCTCCCTAGTCTATGGCTACACCTTC CSARTSLVYGYTF
. TRBJ2-3 TRBV6-5 TRBD1 TGTGCCAGCAGTTACTCGAGCCAGGGGGCAGATACGCAGTATTTT CASSYSSQGADTQYF
. TRBJ1-3 TRBV29-1 TRBD1 TGCAGCGTTGTTCTGGGACAGTTGAGCTCTGGAAACACCATATATTTT CSVVLGQLSSGNTIYF
. TRBJ2-1 TRBV7-3 . TGTGCCAGCAGCTTAGTCGGGACTGCCTACAATGAGCAGTTCTTC CASSLVGTAYNEQFF
. TRBJ2-7 TRBV6-5 TRBD1 TGTGCCAGCAGTCATCCGGGACAGGGGGCTTACGAGCAGTACTTC CASSHPGQGAYEQYF
. TRBJ2-1 TRBV18 TRBD2 TGTGCCAGCTCGCAGCGCGGGACTAGCGGGGGGGCCTACAATGAGCAGTTCTTC CASSQRGTSGGAYNEQFF
few TRBJ2-3 TRBV6-2/TRBV6-3 . TGTGCCAGCAGCCGAGCTGCAGGGAAAGCAGATACGCAGTATTTT CASSRAAGKADTQYF
. TRBJ2-7 TRBV11-2 . TGTGCCAGCACCCCCAGGGGAACGTCCGAGCAGTACTTC CASTPRGTSEQYF
. TRBJ2-1 TRBV5-1 . TGCGCCAGCAGCCTAAATATAAGTCCGGGAAAGGGAATAAATGAGCAGTTCTTC CASSLNISPGKGINEQFF
few TRBJ2-3 TRBV20-1 TRBD2 TGCAAAGCGGGGGGTCCGGTAGATACGCAGTATTTT CKAGGPVDTQYF
few TRBJ2-1 TRBV7-9 TRBD2 TGTGCCAGCAGCCCCCCGACTAGCGGGAGAGGGAATGAGCAGTTCTTC CASSPPTSGRGNEQFF
few TRBJ2-7 TRBV10-3 TRBD1 TGTGCCACCGGACAGGGTAGCCACTACGAGCAGTACTTC CATGQGSHYEQYF
. TRBJ2-3 TRBV5-1 . TGCGCCAGCAGCTTGCTGGTAGCAGAGGATACGCAGTATTTT CASSLLVAEDTQYF
few TRBJ1-1 TRBV6-5 . TGTGCCAGCAGTTACTCCCTCTCCAACACTGAAGCTTTCTTT CASSYSLSNTEAFF
few TRBJ2-4 TRBV5-1 TRBD1 TGCGCCAGCAGCTATTTCTCCGGGACAGGGGGTAAAAACATTCAGTACTTC CASSYFSGTGGKNIQYF
once TRBJ1-2 TRBV25-1 TRBD1 TGTGCCAGCAGTGGTTCAGACAGGGAAGGTTATGGCTACACCTTC CASSGSDREGYGYTF
. TRBJ1-1 TRBV7-2 . TGTGCCAGCAGCTTACGCCGCGGGCGGAACACTGAAGCTTTCTTT CASSLRRGRNTEAFF
. TRBJ1-6 TRBV7-9 TRBD1 TGTGCCAGCAGCCCCCTCAAAGGACAGGCTAATTCACCCCTCCACTTT CASSPLKGQANSPLHF
few TRBJ2-7 TRBV29-1 . TGCAGCGTTGTCGACCTCGAGCAGTACTTC CSVVDLEQYF
once TRBJ2-7 TRBV27 TRBD2 TGCGCCAGCCCCCCTCCCCGGCGGGAGGACTCCTACGAGCAGTACTTC CASPPPRREDSYEQYF
. TRBJ1-1 TRBV6-5 . TGTGCCAGCAGTTACTCGGGGACAAAACTCGAAGCTTTCTTT CASSYSGTKLEAFF
few TRBJ2-1 TRBV29-1 TRBD2 TGCAGCGTTGAAGATCGCGCGGGAGTTCGGTTCTTC CSVEDRAGVRFF
. TRBJ2-3 TRBV20-1 TRBD2 TGCAGTGCCCTCAATAGCGGGGTTTTCACAGATACGCAGTATTTT CSALNSGVFTDTQYF
few TRBJ2-4 TRBV30 . TGTGCCTGGAGTGCGTCGGGTTCCTCCGTCATTCAGTACTTC CAWSASGSSVIQYF
. TRBJ2-5 TRBV7-2 TRBD2 TGTGCCAGCAGCCCGCGAGGAGCGGGGAACCAAGAGACCCAGTACTTC CASSPRGAGNQETQYF
. TRBJ2-3 TRBV28 TRBD2 TGTGCCAGCAGTCAAATAGCGGGGAACGCAGATACGCAGTATTTT CASSQIAGNADTQYF
. TRBJ1-2 TRBV6-5 . TGTGCCAGCAGTTACTCCCGGGAGGTCGGCTATGGCTACACCTTC CASSYSREVGYGYTF
. TRBJ2-5 TRBV6-2/TRBV6-3 . TGTGCCAGCACCCATGGCGCTGAGACCCAGTACTTC CASTHGAETQYF
. TRBJ2-1 TRBV20-1 . TGCAGCAGCTTTTTGTACGATGAGCAGTTCTTC CSSFLYDEQFF
. TRBJ2-5 TRBV29-1 . TGCAGCGTTGAAGATCCGGGGTTTGGGGAGACCCAGTACTTC CSVEDPGFGETQYF
. TRBJ2-3 TRBV5-1 TRBD1 TGCGCCAGCAGCTCGGTGGACAGGAGCACAGATACGCAGTATTTT CASSSVDRSTDTQYF
. TRBJ2-3 TRBV10-1 TRBD1 TGCGCCAGCAGTCCGGACAGGGGCAGGTCAGATACGCAGTATTTT CASSPDRGRSDTQYF
. TRBJ1-2 TRBV7-2 . TGTGCCAGCAGCTTAAATGGGGGCGCAGACTATGGCTACACCTTC CASSLNGGADYGYTF
. TRBJ2-1 TRBV12-5 . TGTGCTAGTGGTTTAGGCAAAGGTCGACGGGAGTGCCCCTGGTACAATGAGCAGTTCTTC CASGLGKGRRECPWYNEQFF
few TRBJ2-7 TRBV4-1 . TGCGCCAGCAGCCAAGAGGGTTCCTACGAGCAGTACTTC CASSQEGSYEQYF
. TRBJ1-1 TRBV6-5 . TGTGCCAGCAGTTACTCTGGGGGGGCGGGCACTGAAGCTTTCTTT CASSYSGGAGTEAFF
. TRBJ2-1 TRBV5-1 TRBD1 TGCGCCAGCAGCCAGGGACAGGTAGACAATGAGCAGTTCTTC CASSQGQVDNEQFF
. TRBJ1-2 TRBV20-1 . TGCAGTGCTAGAGCTGGGGGGTCTAACTATGGCTACACCTTC CSARAGGSNYGYTF
. TRBJ2-7 TRBV20-1 . TGCAGTGCTAGAGATAGTCTAGCTGATACCTACGAGCAGTACTTC CSARDSLADTYEQYF
. TRBJ2-1 TRBV6-1 TRBD1 TGTGCCAGCAGTGGCGAACCGGGACAGAAGTACAATGAGCAGTTCTTC CASSGEPGQKYNEQFF
. TRBJ1-1 TRBV20-1 . TGCAGTGCCGTCTGGGGGAACACTGAAGCTTTCTTT CSAVWGNTEAFF
. TRBJ2-1 TRBV25-1 TRBD1 TGTGCCAGCAGGCCGGGACAGGGGATTAATGAGCAGTTCTTC CASRPGQGINEQFF
many TRBJ2-3 TRBV6-1 . TGTGCCAGCAGTTCGGAACCAACTAGCACAGATACGCAGTATTTT CASSSEPTSTDTQYF
few TRBJ2-7 TRBV5-1 TRBD1 TGCGCCAGCAGCCTTGTCGGGACAGTAAACTACGAGCAGTACTTC CASSLVGTVNYEQYF
. TRBJ2-3 TRBV11-2 TRBD2 TGTGCCAGCAGCTTAGATTTCCGGGGGGGCCCAAATACGCAGTATTTT CASSLDFRGGPNTQYF
few TRBJ2-1 TRBV2 TRBD2 TGTGCCTGCAGAGGGAGCGGGATCTCCTACAATGAGCAGTTCTTC CACRGSGISYNEQFF
. TRBJ2-7 TRBV5-1 . TGCGCCAGCAGCTTGGTAGGGTGCGAGCAGTACTTC CASSLVGCEQYF
. TRBJ2-7 TRBV20-1 . TGCAGTGCCAGGGCAACCTACGAGCAGTACTTC CSARATYEQYF
few TRBJ2-3 TRBV20-1 . TGCAGTGCTAGGTTGTGGGGCAACACAGATACGCAGTATTTT CSARLWGNTDTQYF